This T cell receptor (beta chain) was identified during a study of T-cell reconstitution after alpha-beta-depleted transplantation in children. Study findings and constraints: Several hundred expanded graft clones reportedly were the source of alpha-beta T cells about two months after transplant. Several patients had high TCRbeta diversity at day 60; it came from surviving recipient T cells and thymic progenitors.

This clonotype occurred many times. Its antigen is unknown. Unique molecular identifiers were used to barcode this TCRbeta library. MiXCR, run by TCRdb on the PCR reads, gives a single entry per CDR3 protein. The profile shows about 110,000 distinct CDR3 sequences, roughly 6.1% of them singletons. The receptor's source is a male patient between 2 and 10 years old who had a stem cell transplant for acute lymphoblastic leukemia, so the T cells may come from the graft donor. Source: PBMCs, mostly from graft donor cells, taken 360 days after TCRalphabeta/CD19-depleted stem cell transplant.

The CDR3 sequence: CAISEGGSTDTQYF. CDR3 DNA: TGTGCCATCAGTGAGGGGGGTAGCACAGATACGCAGTATTTT. The V and J genes are TRBV10-3 and TRBJ2-3; possibly TRBD1 or TRBD2 for D (5 bases each). CDR3 length: 14 amino acids. The V end was cut by 2 bases, the J end by 0 bases, with 6 bases between. Germline V gene lookup returns CDR1 ENHRY and CDR2 SYGVKD.